This note documents a single T cell receptor (beta chain) sequence. This entry comes from a study of early T cells in non-severe SARS-CoV-2 infection. Germline V gives CDR1 SNHLY, CDR2 FYNNEI. The CDR3 length is 14 residues. Trimming removed 6 bases from V and 5 bases from J, with 14 bases in between. Researchers tagged individual cDNA molecules with unique molecular identifiers. TCRdb processed the 5' RACE reads anew with MiXCR; each CDR3 protein has one entry. The sample has approximately 80,000 distinct CDR3 sequences; over 9% are singletons. The sequenced sample was whole blood, obtained at baseline. The gene calls are TRBV2 and TRBJ1-5, with D perhaps matching TRBD1 (5 bases). The clonotype originates from an adult who was a healthcare worker with PCR-confirmed SARS-CoV-2 infection or an uninfected control (not recorded which). CDR3 in DNA: TGTGCCAGCAGGGACGGGGCGGAGGATCAGCCCCAGCATTTT. This gives the protein CASRDGAEDQPQHF. Full variable domain (rest looked up from reference TRBV2 and TRBJ1-5): EPEVTQTPSHQVTQMGQEVILRCVPISNHLYFYWYRQILGQKVEFLVSFYNNEISEKSEIFDDQFSVERPDGSNFTLKIRSTKLEDSAMYFCASRDGAEDQPQHFGDGTRLSIL.